The source of this TCR beta chain is a study of T cell responses to AZD1222 COVID-19 vaccine. Here immunoSEQ multiplex PCR was the method, and the copy in TCRdb shows in-frame clones only, minus some. The data hold 100,000 to 150,000 clones, with more than 75% observed a single time. This CDR3 region has 14 residues. Trimming took 2 bases from V and 10 from J; bases not matched to a gene: 6. Germline values: CDR1 MNHEY, CDR2 SVGAGI. V and J are TRBV6-5 and TRBJ1-4; TRBD1 matches at 8 bases. The sequencing here drew on peripheral blood, taken on day 0 of AZD1222 vaccination. This sequence originates from an adult in good health. CDR3 protein: CASSYGTGSGKLFF. CDR3 DNA sequence: TGTGCCAGCAGTTACGGGACAGGTAGCGGAAAACTGTTTTTT.